These 28 T cell receptor beta chains came from one sample sequenced in a study of blood T cell repertoires in COVID-19 (dated by TCRdb to the early 2020s). The library was obtained by the immunoSEQ multiplex PCR assay. Held by TCRdb, this immuneACCESS table contains in-frame sequences only and omits some clones. Under half of the omission traces to an unresolved V gene where checked; the cause of the rest is unknown. The sample data list 180,000 or so clones, and approximately 85% of these were observed just once. Under 3.5% of the sample goes to the ten largest clones. Sequenced material: peripheral blood. The receptors were gathered from a man aged 55 to 70 with acute or convalescent COVID-19.

The chain joins TRBV24-1 to TRBJ2-2, with 9 bases matching TRBD1. This CDR3 has 14 amino acids. V was pared by 7 bases and J by 4 bases, with 3 bases of the junction left unmatched. Germline V lookup: CDR1 KGHDR, CDR2 SFDVKD. In nucleotides, the CDR3 is TGTGCCACCAGCGACAGGGGGATCACCGGGGAGCTGTTTTTT. Translated, it gives CATSDRGITGELFF.

This chain joins TRBV6-2 or TRBV6-3 and TRBJ1-3; D is unclear. Looked up from germline, CDR1 is MNHEY and CDR2 is SVGEGT. V lost 6 bases and J 0 bases, leaving 9 bases between the germline ends. This CDR3 comprises 14 residues. The CDR3 DNA is TGTGCCAGCAGCCTCGGGGTCTCTGGAAACACCATATATTTT. The encoded protein is CASSLGVSGNTIYF.

There are a few counts of this clone. The genes are TRBV30 and TRBJ2-7; TRBD2 agrees at 9 bases. There are 14 residues in the CDR3. The germline V gene has CDR1 GTSNPN and CDR2 SVGIG (reference sequence). Trimming at V came to 3 bases and at J to 3 bases, leaving 6 bases not matched to a gene. The CDR3 sequence is CAWRAGGPVYEQYF. Written as DNA, the CDR3 is TGTGCCTGGAGGGCGGGAGGGCCGGTCTACGAGCAGTACTTC.

The gene calls are TRBV7-9 and TRBJ2-1, with 12 bases fitting TRBD2. The CDR3 is made up of 18 amino acids. The ends lost 2 bases at V and 5 bases at J; junction bases unmatched: 10. Germline CDR1 reads SEHNR; CDR2 reads FQNEAQ (reference sequence). CDR3 protein: CASSLTDLGLAGHNEQFF. For the CDR3, the DNA is TGTGCCAGCAGCTTAACTGATTTGGGACTAGCGGGCCACAATGAGCAGTTCTTC.

Only a few counts were recorded for this clone. This chain connects TRBV6-4 to TRBJ1-2; D remains ambiguous. V was trimmed by 0 bases and J by 10 bases, leaving 12 bases between them. This CDR3 spans 13 amino acids. CDR1 and CDR2 from the germline V gene are MRHNA and SNTAGT. The CDR3 protein is CASSDSRDRAYTF. CDR3 DNA sequence: TGTGCCAGCAGTGACTCGAGGGATCGGGCCTACACCTTC.

CDR3 DNA sequence: TGTGCCAGCAGTTTATCATCGGGGGGCACAGATACGCAGTATTTT. It specifies CASSLSSGGTDTQYF. The V and J genes are TRBV27 and TRBJ2-3; D is perhaps TRBD2 (6 bases). This CDR3 contains 15 residues. Germline V gene data show CDR1 as MNHEY and CDR2 as SMNVEV (reference sequence). V shed 0 bases and J shed 1 base, with 8 bases lying between them.

The V call is TRBV27, the J call TRBJ1-4; no firm D call. V was trimmed by 2 bases and J by 4 bases, leaving 11 bases between them. CDR1 is MNHEY, CDR2 SMNVEV, per germline (reference sequence). The CDR3 spans 15 residues. The DNA of the CDR3 is TGTGCCAGCAGTTTAGCTGGGTCGGGTAATGAAAAACTGTTTTTT. Its protein product is CASSLAGSGNEKLFF.

This chain joins TRBV9 and TRBJ2-3, with TRBD2 matching 11 bases. The germline V gene encodes CDR1 SGDLS and CDR2 YYNGEE. The CDR3 is 14 residues long. J gave up 3 bases and V 4 bases, and 1 base lay outside the gene matches. The chain's CDR3 is CASSLAGGTDTQYF. As DNA, the CDR3 is TGTGCCAGCAGCCTAGCGGGAGGAACAGATACGCAGTATTTT.

V gene TRBV6-5 combines with J gene TRBJ1-1, with D hard to call. The CDR3 runs to 12 residues. CDR1 MNHEY and CDR2 SVGAGI come from the germline V gene. Trimming took off 4 bases at V and 3 bases at J, with 6 bases between the two ends. The CDR3 region is CASSSPDTEAFF. CDR3 DNA sequence: TGTGCCAGCAGTTCCCCGGACACTGAAGCTTTCTTT.

This chain connects TRBV4-1 to TRBJ2-7; the D gene is possibly TRBD1 (5 bases). V was cut by 3 bases and J by 4 bases, with 10 bases left in between. The germline V gene encodes CDR1 MGHRA and CDR2 YSYEKL. CDR3 size: 13 residues. The CDR3 DNA reads TGCGCCAGCAGCCAGGACACAGTTTACGAGCAGTACTTC. This sequence encodes CASSQDTVYEQYF.

In this sample, this clone turned up a few times. The V gene is TRBV10-3, the J gene TRBJ2-2; D remains unclear. V was trimmed by 2 bases and J by 5 bases, leaving 9 bases between them. Germline V gene lookup returns CDR1 ENHRY and CDR2 SYGVKD. The CDR3 is 14 amino acids. CDR3 nucleotide sequence: TGTGCCATCAGTGAGCCAAAGGAGACCGGGGAGCTGTTTTTT. Protein sequence: CAISEPKETGELFF.

The CDR3 region has the DNA TGTGCCAGCAGCTCTATTAGCTACGAGCAGTACTTC. Protein product: CASSSISYEQYF. The chain couples TRBV12-3 or TRBV12-4 to TRBJ2-7; D is unresolved. V gave up 6 bases and J gave up 3 bases, with 9 bases separating them. The CDR3 sequence is 12 residues long.

The chain has TRBV6-2 or TRBV6-3 and TRBJ1-1; the D gene is possibly TRBD1 (6 bases). Germline lookup yields CDR1 MNHEY and CDR2 SVGEGT. V lost 0 bases and J lost 9, with 11 bases in between. This CDR3 contains 13 residues. The CDR3 nucleotides are TGTGCCAGCAGTTACTCGTCTACAGGGAAAGCTTTCTTT. As protein: CASSYSSTGKAFF.

This sequence joins TRBV19 and TRBJ2-6; D not resolved. Trimming took off 1 base at V and 4 bases at J, with 11 bases between the two ends. The CDR3 is made up of 16 amino acids. Per the germline V gene, CDR1 is LNHDA and CDR2 is SQIVND (reference sequence). CDR3 protein: CASSIAQASGANVLTF. The DNA for the CDR3 is TGTGCCAGTAGTATAGCGCAGGCCTCGGGGGCCAACGTCCTGACTTTC.

V and J are TRBV29-1 and TRBJ2-2; TRBD2 aligns across 9 bases. The CDR3 contains 17 residues. Germline V gene lookup returns CDR1 SQVTM and CDR2 ANQGSEA. V shed 4 bases, J shed 3 bases, and the junction held 12 bases outside the gene matches. CDR3 amino acids: CSVATSGRVFDTGELFF. CDR3 DNA sequence: TGCAGCGTTGCGACTAGCGGACGCGTATTCGACACCGGGGAGCTGTTTTTT.

The chain carries TRBV12-3 or TRBV12-4 and TRBJ2-5; D possibly corresponds to TRBD2 (6 bases). Trimming cost V 10 bases and J 2 bases, with 14 bases left between them. This CDR3 is built from 13 residues. The CDR3 nucleotides read TGTGCCACCCAGGCGGGGACGCAAGAGACCCAGTACTTC. Translation gives CATQAGTQETQYF.

V usage is TRBV5-1 and J usage is TRBJ1-3; D remains ambiguous. Looked up from germline, CDR1 is SGHRS and CDR2 is YFSETQ. CDR3 size: 15 residues. The V gene lost 4 bases and the J gene lost 0 bases, with 11 bases spanning the gap. This CDR3 reads CASSPGVGSGNTIYF. The CDR3 nucleotides are TGCGCCAGCAGCCCGGGAGTCGGCTCTGGAAACACCATATATTTT.

CDR3 region: CSASPPNTGVQPQHF. The CDR3 DNA is TGCAGTGCTAGTCCCCCTAACACAGGGGTTCAGCCCCAGCATTTT. V and J are TRBV20-1 and TRBJ1-5; 7 bases line up with TRBD1. The V gene end was trimmed by 3 bases and the J gene end by 6 bases; junction bases not matched to a gene: 11. The CDR3 is 15 residues long. Germline assignment: CDR1 DFQATT and CDR2 SNEGSKA (reference sequence).

J is TRBJ2-2 and V is TRBV5-4; 10 positions agree with TRBD2. CDR1 and CDR2 (germline): SGHNT, YYREEE (reference sequence). Losses at the gene ends were 5 bases for V and 4 bases for J; bases not matched to a gene: 8. CDR3 length equals 16 residues. Here the CDR3 reads CASSSPRLAGTGELFF. CDR3 DNA sequence: TGTGCCAGCAGTTCCCCTCGACTAGCGGGCACCGGGGAGCTGTTTTTT.

This clone has only a few counts. CDR3 DNA sequence: TGCGCCAGCAGCCGGGGACTAGCGGGAGGAAACAATGAGCAGTTCTTC. Translated: CASSRGLAGGNNEQFF. The chain combines TRBV4-1 with TRBJ2-1; 15 bases are a match to TRBD2. This CDR3 comprises 16 residues. V gave up 4 bases and J gave up 5 bases; unmatched junction bases: 3. The germline V gene has CDR1 MGHRA and CDR2 YSYEKL.

This chain uses TRBV7-9 with TRBJ1-5; 8 nucleotides line up with TRBD1. With V trimmed by 1 base and J by 4 bases, 3 bases remained unmatched. CDR1 is SEHNR and CDR2 is FQNEAQ in the germline V gene (reference sequence). The length of the CDR3 is 15 residues. DNA of the CDR3: TGTGCCAGCAGCTTAGGGGACAGGACAAATCAGCCCCAGCATTTT. Amino acids: CASSLGDRTNQPQHF.

The V and J genes are TRBV9 and TRBJ2-2, with D hard to call. Germline CDR1 SGDLS, CDR2 YYNGEE. This CDR3 is 15 amino acids long. V was clipped by 4 bases and J by 1 base, with 11 bases between them. The CDR3 DNA reads TGTGCCAGCAGCCCCCTAGGCGGGAACACCGGGGAGCTGTTTTTT. The encoded protein is CASSPLGGNTGELFF.

V is TRBV27 and J is TRBJ2-7; no firm D call. The CDR3 totals 11 residues. Trimming took 6 bases from V and 1 from J, leaving 4 bases between them. CDR1 and CDR2 (germline): MNHEY, SMNVEV (reference sequence). The CDR3 DNA reads as TGTGCCAGCAGGGCTTCCTACGAGCAGTACTTC. Translation gives CASRASYEQYF.

J is TRBJ2-1 and V is TRBV19; 11 nucleotides agree with TRBD2. Germline CDR1 and CDR2: LNHDA and SQIVND (reference sequence). After removal of 3 bases from V and 8 bases from J, the junction contained 12 bases not matched to a gene. The CDR3 has 17 residues. CDR3 coding DNA: TGTGCCAGTAGTATTTTGGGACTAGCGGAAAATGGTGATGAGCAGTTCTTC. It is translated as CASSILGLAENGDEQFF.

The V call is TRBV7-9, the J call TRBJ2-5, with D hard to call. The germline CDR1 and CDR2 sequences are SEHNR and FQNEAQ (reference sequence). CDR3 length: 14 residues. The ends were cut back, 8 bases at V and 5 bases at J, with 18 bases in the middle. In DNA, the CDR3 is TGTGCCAGCCGCCCCTCCACTCCCGGGGAGACCCAGTACTTC. It yields the protein CASRPSTPGETQYF.

The chain combines TRBV9 with TRBJ2-3; TRBD2 matches at 11 bases. Per the germline V gene, CDR1 is SGDLS and CDR2 is YYNGEE. V shed 3 bases, J shed 2 bases, and the junction held 5 bases outside the gene matches. The CDR3 has 16 residues. The chain's CDR3 is CASSAGTSGATDTQYF. CDR3 nucleotide sequence: TGTGCCAGCAGCGCCGGGACTAGCGGAGCCACAGATACGCAGTATTTT.

J is TRBJ1-2 and V is TRBV11-2, with 8 bases that match TRBD1. This CDR3 contains 13 residues. The V segment lost 5 bases and the J segment 8 bases; nucleotides outside the gene matches: 7. The V gene's germline CDR1 is SGHAT and CDR2 FQNNGV. The CDR3 region has the DNA TGTGCCAGCAGCGTAAGGCAGGGGGCAGGCTACACCTTC. Translated: CASSVRQGAGYTF.

The chain has TRBV10-1 and TRBJ2-7; 9 positions agree with TRBD1. Germline V lookup: CDR1 WNHNN, CDR2 SYGVQD (reference sequence). This CDR3 is 15 amino acids long. Losses at the gene ends were 6 bases for V and 2 bases for J; bases not matched to a gene: 8. The chain's CDR3 is CASSGSGTGTYEQYF. CDR3 DNA: TGCGCCAGCAGCGGCTCAGGGACAGGGACCTACGAGCAGTACTTC.